This note documents a single TCR beta chain sequence. The sample belongs to a study of shared clonotypes between healthy human individuals. This CDR3 has 13 residues. V lost 7 bases to trimming and J lost 5 bases, with 14 bases between them. CDR1 and CDR2 from the germline V gene are SEHNR and FQNEAQ (reference sequence). Selected positively for CCR7 and CD45RO-negative, naive CD8 cells excluded terminally differentiated effector memory CD45RA+ cells. The study ran the assay at deep level. Using immunoSEQ multiplex PCR, the repertoire was profiled, and TCRdb retains in-frame clones only, with some absent. The repertoire holds about 2,200,000 clones, with 85% to 95% as singletons.

The origin of this receptor is a man younger than 35 in good health. Some clones in this sample may be carry-over from other donors' samples. V usage is TRBV7-9 and J usage is TRBJ1-1; the D gene is possibly TRBD1 (6 bases). Sequenced: naive CD8+ T cells from PBMCs. CDR3 sequence (DNA): TGTGCCAGCACCCCCACAGGGAAAACTGAAGCTTTCTTT. Encoded protein: CASTPTGKTEAFF.